This T cell receptor beta chain was observed in a study of cytomegalovirus exposure and HLA in healthy donors. Profiled with immunoSEQ multiplex PCR; TCRdb holds only in-frame clones, not every one. The data hold 200,000 or so clones, with 80% to 90% observed a single time. The source material was PBMCs. This TCR was sampled from a woman under 30 in good health and CMV-seronegative.

CDR3 bases: TGCGCCAGCAGCTTGGCCGGCGGGAGGAGCTCCTACGAGCAGTACTTC. Its protein is CASSLAGGRSSYEQYF. The rearrangement uses TRBV5-1 and TRBJ2-7; TRBD2 agrees at 8 bases. Germline V gene data show CDR1 as SGHRS and CDR2 as YFSETQ. V trimming: 0 bases; J trimming: 0 bases; junction bases outside the gene matches: 5. This CDR3 comprises 16 residues.